This T cell receptor beta chain derives from a study of OX40 agonist ivuxolimab in advanced cancers. In the study overall: Past anti-PD-1, anti-PD-L1 or anti-CTLA-4 therapy was accepted, and around 40% had received some.

Findings and caveats of the study: There were also nonresponders showing low normalized T-cell clonal expansion.

Produced via immunoSEQ multiplex PCR; TCRdb's table is partial and in-frame only. Of about 68,000 clones listed, under 90% are singletons. It was autoimmune disease history or systemic immunosuppression that excluded patients. V lost 4 bases to trimming and J lost 0 bases, with 9 bases between them. Germline CDR1 and CDR2: SEHNR and FQNEAQ (reference sequence). The CDR3 covers 14 residues. In this sample, this clone turned up many times. Its antigen is as yet unknown. The chain recombines TRBV7-9 with TRBJ1-2; D may be TRBD1 (5 bases). This specimen was CD4+ or CD8+ T cells sorted from blood, taken in a trial of the OX40 agonist ivuxolimab. The clonotype was recovered from an adult with an advanced solid tumor such as melanoma, head and neck, liver or kidney cancer. The CDR3 DNA reads as TGTGCCAGCAGCTCCAGGGTAACTAACTATGGCTACACCTTC. This sequence encodes CASSSRVTNYGYTF.